Presented here are 18 T cell receptor beta chains from one specimen sequenced in a study of blood T cell repertoires in COVID-19. Only in-frame clones appear in the TCRdb table, and some are missing; sequencing was by immunoSEQ multiplex PCR. The repertoire holds more than 250,000 clones, with 75% to 90% as singletons. Sequencing was carried out using peripheral blood. These receptors all come from a woman aged 25 to 39 who had recovered from COVID-19.

The chain couples TRBV10-3 to TRBJ1-1; no clear D gene. V was shortened by 3 bases and J by 3 bases, with 11 bases between the two germline ends. Germline V CDR1 and CDR2: ENHRY, SYGVKD. There are 14 residues in the CDR3. CDR3 sequence: CAISDRLMYTEAFF. CDR3 sequence (DNA): TGTGCCATCAGTGACAGGTTGATGTACACTGAAGCTTTCTTT.

In its sample, this clone was seen once. This sequence joins TRBV5-4 and TRBJ2-5; 10 bases line up with TRBD2. V shed 1 base, J shed 3 bases, and the junction held 9 bases outside the gene matches. The V gene's germline CDR1 is SGHNT and CDR2 YYREEE (reference sequence). The CDR3 covers 17 residues. The CDR3 here is CASSLTGLAVSKETQYF. The CDR3 DNA is TGTGCCAGCAGCTTGACCGGACTAGCGGTTTCGAAAGAGACCCAGTACTTC.

The genes are TRBV9 and TRBJ2-1; 9 bases line up with TRBD2. Trimming took 4 bases from V and 4 from J; bases not matched to a gene: 9. CDR1 and CDR2 from the germline V gene are SGDLS and YYNGEE. The CDR3 contains 16 residues. The CDR3 sequence is CASSSLTSGIYNEQFF. The DNA for the CDR3 is TGTGCCAGCAGCTCTCTGACTAGCGGTATTTACAATGAGCAGTTCTTC.

This sequence joins TRBV5-4 and TRBJ2-1; 10 bases line up with TRBD1. With 4 bases clipped from V and 9 bases from J, the junction kept 10 bases outside the gene matches. Germline assignment: CDR1 SGHNT and CDR2 YYREEE (reference sequence). This CDR3 region has 15 residues. In nucleotides, the CDR3 is TGTGCCAGCAGCATAGGGACAGGGGTATGGAGTGAGCAGTTCTTC. This translates into CASSIGTGVWSEQFF.

V and J are TRBV9 and TRBJ2-1; 7 bases fit TRBD2. This CDR3 contains 15 residues. Unmatched junction bases numbered 11, after V lost 4 bases and J lost 7 bases. The germline V gene has CDR1 SGDLS and CDR2 YYNGEE. The CDR3 bases are TGTGCCAGCAGCTCCCGACTAGCAGCCAGGAATGAGCAGTTCTTC. Amino acids: CASSSRLAARNEQFF.

The V and J genes are TRBV11-2 and TRBJ1-2; tentatively, D is TRBD1 (6 bases). Germline CDR1 SGHAT, CDR2 FQNNGV. This CDR3 has 13 residues. Trimming stripped 5 bases from V and 8 bases from J, with 15 bases between. The CDR3 coding sequence is TGTGCCAGCAGCCACGAACAGGGAGGGGGCTACACCTTC. It yields the protein CASSHEQGGGYTF.

V usage is TRBV6-1 and J usage is TRBJ1-6; 7 bases agree with TRBD1. The CDR3 extends over 19 amino acids. Germline assignment: CDR1 MNHNS and CDR2 SASEGT. Germline trimming cut 4 bases from V and 0 bases from J; bases unmatched to any gene: 12. This CDR3 is CASSGDRAFQSSYNSPLHF. In DNA, the CDR3 is TGTGCCAGCAGTGGCGACAGGGCGTTCCAGAGCTCCTATAATTCACCCCTCCACTTT.

The J gene is TRBJ2-1, the V gene TRBV18; 15 bases fit TRBD2. The CDR3 covers 17 residues. Per germline, CDR1 KGHSH and CDR2 LQKENI. V shed 1 base, J shed 7 bases, and the junction held 5 bases outside the gene matches. The chain's CDR3 is CASSPRTSGGAVNEQFF. In DNA, the CDR3 is TGTGCCAGCTCACCACGGACTAGCGGGGGGGCGGTTAATGAGCAGTTCTTC.

This clone is a singleton in its sample. This chain joins TRBV7-9 and TRBJ2-1, with D perhaps matching TRBD1 (6 bases). This CDR3 region has 15 residues. Between the trimmed V and J ends, which lost 2 bases and 6 bases, there was a span of 14 bases. The germline gives CDR1 SEHNR, CDR2 FQNEAQ (reference sequence). The CDR3, as DNA: TGTGCCAGCAGCTTACGGCAGGGGATTATCAATGAGCAGTTCTTC. It is translated as CASSLRQGIINEQFF.

This chain connects TRBV27 to TRBJ2-5, with D possibly TRBD1 on 6 matching bases. The CDR3 loop spans 16 amino acids. V was clipped by 4 bases and J by 3 bases, with 18 bases between them. Germline CDR1 and CDR2: MNHEY and SMNVEV (reference sequence). As DNA, the CDR3 is TGTGCCAGCAGTTCCCCAACAGGGATGCGGGAAGAGACCCAGTACTTC. Its translation is CASSSPTGMREETQYF.

The V call is TRBV27, the J call TRBJ1-3; tentatively, D is TRBD1 (5 bases). There are 15 residues in the CDR3. With 3 bases removed from V and 2 bases from J, the gap between germline ends came to 11 bases. The germline gives CDR1 MNHEY, CDR2 SMNVEV (reference sequence). This chain's CDR3 is CASSFGDSPGNTIYF. The CDR3 DNA is TGTGCCAGCAGTTTCGGGGACTCCCCTGGAAACACCATATATTTT.

The V and J genes are TRBV7-2 and TRBJ1-1; D not certain. This CDR3 spans 13 amino acids. V dropped 2 bases and J dropped 1 base, with 5 bases sitting between them. The germline gives CDR1 SGHTA, CDR2 FQGNSA. CDR3 coding DNA: TGTGCCAGCAGCTTACCCTCGAACACTGAAGCTTTCTTT. Translating it yields CASSLPSNTEAFF.

Of note for this clone: The same CDR3 is also encoded by other DNA sequences in this sample. V and J are TRBV10-3 and TRBJ2-3; TRBD2 aligns across 9 bases. Germline V gives CDR1 ENHRY, CDR2 SYGVKD. The CDR3 has 15 residues. J lost 0 bases, V lost 2 bases, and 0 bases had no gene match. The CDR3 reads CAISELAGSTDTQYF. The CDR3 DNA reads TGTGCCATCAGTGAGCTAGCGGGGAGCACAGATACGCAGTATTTT.

CDR3 loop: CASSLEGDSSYNEQFF. The CDR3 DNA is TGTGCCAGCAGCTTAGAAGGGGACAGCTCCTACAATGAGCAGTTCTTC. The J gene is TRBJ2-1, the V gene TRBV11-1, with 7 bases that match TRBD1. Germline V gene data show CDR1 as SGHAT and CDR2 as FQDESV (reference sequence). The CDR3 has 16 amino acids. Losses at the gene ends were 1 base for V and 0 bases for J; bases not matched to a gene: 3.

This clone came up once. The V gene is TRBV4-1, the J gene TRBJ1-4; D gene uncertain. The V end lost 0 bases, the J end lost 1 base, and 9 bases lay between the germline ends. CDR1 MGHRA and CDR2 YSYEKL come from the germline V gene. The CDR3 is made up of 16 amino acids. The CDR3 region has the DNA TGCGCCAGCAGCCAAGAAACTAGGTTAACTAATGAAAAACTGTTTTTT. It codes for CASSQETRLTNEKLFF.

CDR3 protein: CASSDRGPTGETQYF. The DNA of the CDR3 is TGTGCCAGCAGTGACAGGGGCCCTACGGGGGAGACCCAGTACTTC. V gene TRBV7-2 combines with J gene TRBJ2-5, with TRBD1 identical over 8 bases. This CDR3 has 15 residues. V trimming: 6 bases; J trimming: 5 bases; junction bases outside the gene matches: 11. The germline V gene has CDR1 SGHTA and CDR2 FQGNSA.

The CDR3 reads CASSLQTVQETQYF. DNA for the CDR3: TGTGCCAGCAGCTTACAGACCGTACAAGAGACCCAGTACTTC. V and J are TRBV5-6 and TRBJ2-5; D remains ambiguous. Germline assignment: CDR1 SGHDT and CDR2 YYEEEE. The CDR3 runs 14 residues. V was shortened by 2 bases and J by 2 bases, with 10 bases between the two germline ends.

The rearrangement joins TRBV6-5 to TRBJ2-7; D might be TRBD2 (6 bases). The CDR3 is 13 amino acids. The V end was cut by 6 bases, the J end by 3 bases, with 12 bases between. Per germline, CDR1 MNHEY and CDR2 SVGAGI. The CDR3 bases are TGTGCCAGCAGCCCGGGACTTAACTACGAGCAGTACTTC. Translation gives CASSPGLNYEQYF.